This entry lists 29 T cell receptor beta chains sequenced from one sample in a study of cytomegalovirus exposure and HLA in healthy donors. The PCR made use of 60 Vbeta and 13 Jbeta primers. TCRdb's copy holds only in-frame clones and misses some; the assay was immunoSEQ multiplex PCR. The sample holds 150,000 to 200,000 clones; 81% are singletons and the top ten take roughly 4.9%. Sequenced sample: PBMCs. Every receptor here comes from a woman aged 18-30 years in good health and CMV-seropositive.

CDR3 residues: CASSLRTGAHYGYTF. The CDR3 region has the DNA TGTGCCAGCAGTTTACGAACAGGGGCCCACTATGGCTACACCTTC. The gene calls are TRBV27 and TRBJ1-2; TRBD1 matches 7 bases. CDR1 and CDR2 (germline): MNHEY, SMNVEV (reference sequence). The length of the CDR3 is 15 residues. J gave up 3 bases and V 2 bases, and 6 bases lay outside the gene matches.

The chain uses TRBV7-9 and TRBJ1-2; TRBD1 aligns across 10 bases. The trim removed 5 bases at V and 6 bases at J, leaving 9 bases unmatched. The germline gives CDR1 SEHNR, CDR2 FQNEAQ (reference sequence). The CDR3 covers 15 residues. The DNA for the CDR3 is TGTGCCAGCAGCCCCGGGACAGGGGATCGAGATGGCTACACCTTC. Its translation: CASSPGTGDRDGYTF.

The V gene is TRBV14, the J gene TRBJ2-5; TRBD2 is a possible D gene (5 bases). V was cut by 4 bases and J by 5 bases, with 20 bases left in between. CDR1 and CDR2 from the germline V gene are SGHDN and FVKESK. This CDR3 comprises 16 residues. The CDR3 DNA reads as TGTGCCAGCAGCCCTCGCGGGTGGCTGATTGGGGAGACCCAGTACTTC. Amino acid sequence: CASSPRGWLIGETQYF.

The chain employs TRBV5-1 and TRBJ1-1; 7 nucleotides match TRBD1. Germline CDR1 reads SGHRS; CDR2 reads YFSETQ. V gave up 2 bases and J gave up 4 bases; unmatched junction bases: 2. The CDR3 contains 13 residues. The CDR3 region has the DNA TGCGCCAGCAGCTTTCGGGACAGCACTGAAGCTTTCTTT. It specifies CASSFRDSTEAFF.

The chain couples TRBV27 to TRBJ2-3, with 12 bases lining up with TRBD2. V lost 6 bases to trimming and J lost 2 bases; unmatched junction nucleotides: 9. Germline V gene lookup returns CDR1 MNHEY and CDR2 SMNVEV (reference sequence). The CDR3 covers 17 residues. The CDR3 reads CASSPNGLAGYTDTQYF. The CDR3 DNA reads TGTGCCAGCAGCCCAAACGGACTAGCGGGGTACACAGATACGCAGTATTTT.

The CDR3 reads CASSEGQGGDEQYF. The CDR3 nucleotides read TGTGCCAGCAGTGAGGGACAGGGAGGCGACGAGCAGTACTTC. V is TRBV6-1 and J is TRBJ2-7, with TRBD1 identical over 9 bases. This CDR3 contains 14 residues. V was pared by 3 bases and J by 5 bases, with 5 bases of the junction left unmatched. CDR1 MNHNS and CDR2 SASEGT come from the germline V gene.

This clone turned up a few times. The chain is built from TRBV15 and TRBJ1-5; D not resolved. Trimming left V 6 bases short and J 0 bases short, with 12 bases between. Germline CDR1 reads LNHNV; CDR2 reads YYDKDF (reference sequence). The CDR3 covers 15 residues. CDR3 nucleotides: TGTGCCACCAGGCGGGAAAAATATAGCAATCAGCCCCAGCATTTT. Translated: CATRREKYSNQPQHF.

The chain carries TRBV30 and TRBJ1-1, with a tentative D call TRBD1 (6 bases). Germline V CDR1 and CDR2: GTSNPN, SVGIG (reference sequence). CDR3 size: 11 residues. Trimming took 5 bases from V and 9 from J, leaving 13 bases between them. Here the CDR3 DNA reads TGTGCCTGGGACAGGACAAGGAAAGCTTTCTTT. Its protein is CAWDRTRKAFF. Full variable domain (missing parts from reference TRBV30 and TRBJ1-1): SQTIHQWPATLVQPVGSPLSLECTVEGTSNPNLYWYRQAAGRGLQLLFYSVGIGQISSEVPQNLSASRPQDRQFILSSKKLLLSDSGFYLCAWDRTRKAFFGQGTRLTVV.

The chain has TRBV19 and TRBJ2-6; 7 bases are shared with TRBD2. Germline V gene lookup returns CDR1 LNHDA and CDR2 SQIVND (reference sequence). The CDR3 is made up of 19 amino acids. With V trimmed by 4 bases and J by 2 bases, 14 bases remained unmatched. The chain's CDR3 is CASSREAGSNYAGANVLTF. The DNA for the CDR3 is TGTGCCAGTAGTAGGGAAGCGGGGTCTAACTACGCTGGGGCCAACGTCCTGACTTTC. Based on the CDR3 plus reference TRBV19 and TRBJ2-6, the full variable domain is DGGITQSPKYLFRKEGQNVTLSCEQNLNHDAMYWYRQDPGQGLRLIYYSQIVNDFQKGDIAEGYSVSREKKESFPLTVTSAQKNPTAFYLCASSREAGSNYAGANVLTFGAGSRLTVL.

The chain combines TRBV5-6 with TRBJ2-5, with TRBD1 matching over 9 bases. Germline CDR1 reads SGHDT; CDR2 reads YYEEEE. V was clipped by 4 bases and J by 5 bases; unmatched bases: 9. The CDR3 runs 15 residues. The CDR3 protein is CASSRLQGARETQYF. CDR3 sequence (DNA): TGTGCCAGCAGCCGACTACAGGGGGCGCGGGAGACCCAGTACTTC.

The chain recombines TRBV2 with TRBJ1-4; 7 nucleotides agree with TRBD1. Germline values: CDR1 SNHLY, CDR2 FYNNEI. CDR3 length: 12 residues. Germline trimming cut 5 bases from V and 8 bases from J; bases unmatched to any gene: 2. CDR3 DNA sequence: TGTGCCAGCAGTAGGGGGCTCGAAAAACTGTTTTTT. Translation gives CASSRGLEKLFF.

V is TRBV7-6 and J is TRBJ1-2; D is undetermined. CDR3 length: 13 residues. Trimming pared 10 bases from V and 4 bases from J, leaving 16 bases between. Germline CDR1 is SGHVS and CDR2 is FNYEAQ. CDR3 nucleotide sequence: TGTGCCATCTTCGCAGGCCGACCCTATGGCTACACCTTC. It translates to CAIFAGRPYGYTF.

The chain combines TRBV6-6 with TRBJ2-3, with TRBD2 identical over 11 bases. Germline V lookup: CDR1 MNHNY, CDR2 SVGAGI (reference sequence). V was clipped by 6 bases and J by 2 bases; unmatched bases: 7. This CDR3 contains 16 residues. This chain's CDR3 is CASSPSGGPLTDTQYF. The CDR3 DNA sequence: TGTGCCAGCAGCCCTAGCGGGGGGCCACTCACAGATACGCAGTATTTT.

This chain connects TRBV2 to TRBJ2-3; a possible D gene is TRBD2 (5 bases). Trimming shortened V by 7 bases and J by 6 bases, and 14 bases separated the two germline ends. This CDR3 region has 13 residues. CDR1 and CDR2 from the germline V gene are SNHLY and FYNNEI. The CDR3 nucleotides read TGTGCCAGCAACAGACCTAGCTTGGATACGCAGTATTTT. Its translation: CASNRPSLDTQYF.

V and J are TRBV19 and TRBJ2-5; D may be TRBD1 (5 bases). Germline-derived CDR1 and CDR2 are LNHDA and SQIVND (reference sequence). The V and J ends lost 6 bases and 1 base respectively, with 9 bases between them. This CDR3 is 13 amino acids long. As DNA, the CDR3 is TGTGCCAGTAGGGCGACAGCCCAAGAGACCCAGTACTTC. It codes for CASRATAQETQYF.

V usage is TRBV2 and J usage is TRBJ1-2, with D maybe TRBD1 (6 bases). The V end was cut by 7 bases, the J end by 8 bases, with 14 bases between. This CDR3 comprises 12 residues. In germline, CDR1 is SNHLY, CDR2 FYNNEI. The CDR3 DNA reads TGTGCCAGCATTGTGGATCAGGGGGGCTACACCTTC. As protein: CASIVDQGGYTF.

Details on this clone: The junction shows a germline mismatch at one end, possibly a read error. The rearrangement joins TRBV5-4 to TRBJ1-2; the match to TRBD1 covers 7 bases. The CDR3 spans 12 residues. The germline CDR1 and CDR2 sequences are SGHNT and YYREEE (reference sequence). The CDR3 spells CASKGAREGYTF. CDR3 sequence (DNA): TGTGCAAGCAAGGGGGCGCGGGAAGGCTACACCTTC.

The V and J genes are TRBV15 and TRBJ1-1; D might be TRBD1 (6 bases). The CDR3 runs 13 residues. Germline lookup yields CDR1 LNHNV and CDR2 YYDKDF (reference sequence). V lost 0 bases to trimming and J lost 9 bases, with 11 bases between them. The DNA of the CDR3 is TGTGCCACCAGCAGAGATCAATGGGGGCAAGCTTTCTTT. Translating gives CATSRDQWGQAFF.

This clone was counted between two and nine times. The V and J genes are TRBV6-6 and TRBJ1-6; D is ambiguous. This CDR3 spans 11 amino acids. Germline CDR1 MNHNY, CDR2 SVGAGI (reference sequence). Trimming removed 7 bases from V and 11 bases from J, with 9 bases in between. CDR3 amino acids: CASTQRPPLHF. The CDR3 nucleotides read TGTGCCAGCACCCAGCGGCCACCCCTCCACTTT.

The chain is built from TRBV19 and TRBJ2-7; a possible D gene is TRBD2 (6 bases). CDR3 length equals 13 residues. V dropped 6 bases and J dropped 3 bases, with 12 bases sitting between them. CDR1 LNHDA and CDR2 SQIVND come from the germline V gene (reference sequence). This CDR3 reads CASSVRGFYEQYF. In DNA, the CDR3 is TGTGCCAGTAGCGTGCGGGGCTTCTACGAGCAGTACTTC.

The chain joins TRBV2 to TRBJ2-1; TRBD2 might be the D (6 bases). The CDR3 covers 14 residues. Germline V gives CDR1 SNHLY, CDR2 FYNNEI. V was shortened by 9 bases and J by 0 bases, with 12 bases between the two germline ends. In DNA form, the CDR3 reads TGTGCCAGGGCGGAGACTAGCTCCTACAATGAGCAGTTCTTC. Translating it yields CARAETSSYNEQFF. The variable domain in full, completed from reference TRBV2 and TRBJ2-1, reads EPEVTQTPSHQVTQMGQEVILRCVPISNHLYFYWYRQILGQKVEFLVSFYNNEISEKSEIFDDQFSVERPDGSNFTLKIRSTKLEDSAMYFCARAETSSYNEQFFGPGTRLTVL.

This clone was seen a single time. This chain uses TRBV30 with TRBJ2-6; TRBD2 agrees at 7 bases. This CDR3 has 17 amino acids. The germline gives CDR1 GTSNPN, CDR2 SVGIG (reference sequence). V shed 4 bases and J 0 bases; nucleotides not matched to a gene: 9. The CDR3 DNA reads as TGTGCCTGGATAAGGGGAGGGATACTCTCTGGGGCCAACGTCCTGACTTTC. Protein sequence: CAWIRGGILSGANVLTF. The full variable domain, its missing parts supplied by reference TRBV30 and TRBJ2-6, is SQTIHQWPATLVQPVGSPLSLECTVEGTSNPNLYWYRQAAGRGLQLLFYSVGIGQISSEVPQNLSASRPQDRQFILSSKKLLLSDSGFYLCAWIRGGILSGANVLTFGAGSRLTVL.

Worth noting for this clone: The same CDR3 arises from other DNA sequences in this sample as well. CDR3 DNA sequence: TGCGCCAGCAGCTTCGGCGGCACCGGGGAGCTGTTTTTT. Encoded protein: CASSFGGTGELFF. The gene calls are TRBV5-1 and TRBJ2-2; D unresolved. CDR1 and CDR2 from the germline V gene are SGHRS and YFSETQ. The ends were cut back, 2 bases at V and 4 bases at J, with 6 bases in the middle. The CDR3 consists of 13 residues.

J is TRBJ1-6 and V is TRBV7-3, with D maybe TRBD1 (6 bases). Per the germline V gene, CDR1 is SGHTA and CDR2 is FQGTGA. The length of the CDR3 is 13 residues. V was shortened by 5 bases and J by 9 bases, with 11 bases between the two germline ends. The CDR3 is CASSRDRLSPLHF. The CDR3 DNA is TGTGCCAGCAGCCGAGACAGGCTTTCACCCCTCCACTTT.

V gene TRBV4-3 combines with J gene TRBJ2-5; 7 bases agree with TRBD1. Matching the DNA end better, TRBJ2-7 makes the J call doubtful. This CDR3 comprises 15 residues. Germline V lookup: CDR1 LGHNA, CDR2 YSLEER. DNA for the CDR3: TGCGCCAGCAGCCAAGGCTCCGACAGGGCCTACGAGCAGTACTTC. Amino acids: CASSQGSDRAYEQYF.

The chain carries TRBV6-1 and TRBJ2-3; D perhaps matches TRBD1 (6 bases). The CDR3 is made up of 15 amino acids. Germline V gives CDR1 MNHNS, CDR2 SASEGT. V was cut by 6 bases and J by 2 bases, with 15 bases left in between. CDR3 protein: CASSRDEGDTDTQYF. In nucleotides, the CDR3 is TGTGCCAGCAGCAGGGACGAGGGGGACACAGATACGCAGTATTTT.

Only a few counts were recorded for this clone. The chain couples TRBV7-2 to TRBJ2-7; the match to TRBD2 covers 8 bases. Losses at the gene ends were 5 bases for V and 3 bases for J; bases not matched to a gene: 6. This CDR3 is built from 14 residues. Germline loops: CDR1 SGHTA, CDR2 FQGNSA. CDR3 sequence: CASSRSGTNYEQYF. CDR3 DNA sequence: TGTGCCAGCAGCCGTAGCGGGACAAACTACGAGCAGTACTTC. Full variable domain (rest looked up from reference TRBV7-2 and TRBJ2-7): GAGVSQSPSNKVTEKGKDVELRCDPISGHTALYWYRQSLGQGLEFLIYFQGNSAPDKSGLPSDRFSAERTGGSVSTLTIQRTQQEDSAVYLCASSRSGTNYEQYFGPGTRLTVT.

DNA of the CDR3: TGCGCCAGCAGCCTATCAACTCAGGGGGTAATCTACGAGCAGTACTTC. It encodes CASSLSTQGVIYEQYF. J is TRBJ2-7 and V is TRBV4-1, with 7 bases lining up with TRBD1. The CDR3 spans 16 residues. Germline CDR1 and CDR2: MGHRA and YSYEKL. The V gene end was trimmed by 4 bases and the J gene end by 3 bases; junction bases not matched to a gene: 12.

This clone was seen only a few times. CDR3 residues: CASSHFQGQGTGPHTDTQYF. The DNA for the CDR3 is TGTGCCAGCAGCCATTTCCAGGGACAGGGCACAGGACCACACACAGATACGCAGTATTTT. V is TRBV27 and J is TRBJ2-3, with TRBD1 matching over 9 bases. CDR1 is MNHEY, CDR2 SMNVEV, per germline (reference sequence). This CDR3 spans 20 amino acids. V gave up 6 bases and J gave up 2 bases; unmatched junction bases: 21.